The clone carrying this TCR beta chain was seen at least ten times. Its target is not known. These data belong to a study of CD8 T cells in ankylosing spondylitis. Whole-study results and caveats: In peripheral blood, disease-linked CD8+ clones occurred at relatively low frequencies. Reportedly, significant enrichment of disease-linked clones occurred in matched ankylosing spondylitis synovial fluid. Made up of about eight highly homologous variants, a TCR beta motif appeared characteristic of ankylosing spondylitis blood.

Germline V gene data show CDR1 as DFQATT and CDR2 as SNEGSKA (reference sequence). V shed 6 bases and J shed 3 bases, with 14 bases lying between them. The length of the CDR3 is 13 residues. Libraries for TCR beta were made by quantitative 5'-RACE with molecular barcodes. TCRdb fed the 5' RACE reads into MiXCR, producing one record per CDR3 protein. The data show about 540,000 distinct CDR3 sequences, with over 9.5% seen just once and under 7.5% held by the top ten. The chain employs TRBV20-1 and TRBJ1-1; D uncertain. This sequence originates from a male donor with ankylosing spondylitis. The specimen sequenced was blood, either unsorted or a sorted T cell fraction (not recorded which). CDR3 DNA: TGCAGTGCCGGGAGCATGATCGACACTGAAGCTTTCTTT. Amino acid sequence: CSAGSMIDTEAFF.